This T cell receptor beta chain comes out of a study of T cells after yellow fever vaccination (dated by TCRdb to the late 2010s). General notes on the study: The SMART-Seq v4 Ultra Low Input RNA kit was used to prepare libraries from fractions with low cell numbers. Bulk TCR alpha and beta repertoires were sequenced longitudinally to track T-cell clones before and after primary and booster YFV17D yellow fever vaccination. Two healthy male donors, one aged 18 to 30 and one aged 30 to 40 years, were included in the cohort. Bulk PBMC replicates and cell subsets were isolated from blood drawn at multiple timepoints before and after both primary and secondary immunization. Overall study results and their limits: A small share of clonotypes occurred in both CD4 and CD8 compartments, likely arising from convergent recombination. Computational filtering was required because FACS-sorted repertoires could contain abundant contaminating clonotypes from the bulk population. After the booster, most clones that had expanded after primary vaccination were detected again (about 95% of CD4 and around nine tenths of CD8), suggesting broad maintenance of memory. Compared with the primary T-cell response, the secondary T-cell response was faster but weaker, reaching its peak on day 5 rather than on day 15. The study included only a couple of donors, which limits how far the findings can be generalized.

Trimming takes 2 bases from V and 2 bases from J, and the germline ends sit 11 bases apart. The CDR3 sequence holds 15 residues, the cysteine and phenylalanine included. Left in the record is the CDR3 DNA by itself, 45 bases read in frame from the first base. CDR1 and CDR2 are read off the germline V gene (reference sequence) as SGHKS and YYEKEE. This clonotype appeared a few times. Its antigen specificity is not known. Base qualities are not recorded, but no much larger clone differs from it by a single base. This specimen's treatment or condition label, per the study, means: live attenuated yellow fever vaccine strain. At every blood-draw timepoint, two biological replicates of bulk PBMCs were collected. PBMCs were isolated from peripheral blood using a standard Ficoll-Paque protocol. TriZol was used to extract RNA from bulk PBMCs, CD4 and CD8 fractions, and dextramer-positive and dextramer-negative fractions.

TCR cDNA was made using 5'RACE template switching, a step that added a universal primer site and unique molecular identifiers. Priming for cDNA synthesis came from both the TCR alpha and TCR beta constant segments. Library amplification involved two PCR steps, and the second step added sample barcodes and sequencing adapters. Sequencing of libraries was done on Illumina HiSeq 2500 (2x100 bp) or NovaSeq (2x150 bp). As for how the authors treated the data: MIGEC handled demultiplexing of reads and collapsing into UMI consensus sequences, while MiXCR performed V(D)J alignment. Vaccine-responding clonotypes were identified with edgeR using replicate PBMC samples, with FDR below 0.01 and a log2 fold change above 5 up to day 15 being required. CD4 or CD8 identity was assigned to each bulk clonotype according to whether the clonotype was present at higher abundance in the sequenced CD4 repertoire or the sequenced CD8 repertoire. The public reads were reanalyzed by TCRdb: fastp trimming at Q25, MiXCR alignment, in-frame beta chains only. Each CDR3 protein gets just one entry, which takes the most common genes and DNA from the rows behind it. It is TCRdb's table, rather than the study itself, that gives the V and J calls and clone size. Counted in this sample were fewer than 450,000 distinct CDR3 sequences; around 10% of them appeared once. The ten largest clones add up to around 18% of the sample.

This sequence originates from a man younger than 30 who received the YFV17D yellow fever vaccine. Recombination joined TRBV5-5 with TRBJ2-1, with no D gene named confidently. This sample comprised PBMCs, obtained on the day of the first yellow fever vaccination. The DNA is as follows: TGTGCCAGCAGCTTCATCCCTAATCCCTACAATGAGCAGTTCTTC. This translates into CASSFIPNPYNEQFF. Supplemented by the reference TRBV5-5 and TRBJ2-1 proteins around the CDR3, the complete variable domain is DAGVTQSPTHLIKTRGQQVTLRCSPISGHKSVSWYQQVLGQGPQFIFQYYEKEERGRGNFPDRFSARQFPNYSSELNVNALLLGDSALYLCASSFIPNPYNEQFFGPGTRLTVL.